This is a list of T cell receptor beta chains from one sample in a study of T cells in Graves' hyperthyroidism and ophthalmopathy. TCRdb passed the multiplex PCR reads through MiXCR, listing each CDR3 protein once. Counted here are about 340,000 distinct CDR3 sequences, about 21% occurring once; the ten biggest clones make up over 40%. The material sequenced was blood. These receptor sequences come from a woman in her forties or fifties with Graves' hyperthyroidism. Each CDR3 is given with its conserved first and last residue. A D gene is named only where the DNA matches it firmly. Some rows mark clone size as missing; the rest say once, few, many or name a class of expanded clone.

CDR3nt	CDR3aa	abundance	j_gene	v_gene	d_gene
TGTGCCAGCAGGTACAGGCGAGGACAGGGAAACAATGAGCAGTTCTTC	CASRYRRGQGNNEQFF	many	TRBJ2-1	TRBV6-1	TRBD1
TGTGCCAGTAGTATTGGCCAGACAACTAATGAAAAACTGTTTTTT	CASSIGQTTNEKLFF	.	TRBJ1-4	TRBV19	.
TGTGCCAGCAGTCTTCAGATTAGCAATCAGCCCCAGCATTTT	CASSLQISNQPQHF	.	TRBJ1-5	TRBV2	.
TGTGCCAGGCACAGGAACACTGAAGCTTTCTTT	CARHRNTEAFF	many	TRBJ1-1	TRBV6-1	.
TGTGCCAGCAGGGCAATTCAGGGGGCGGGCAATCAGCCCCAGCATTTT	CASRAIQGAGNQPQHF	.	TRBJ1-5	TRBV6-2/TRBV6-3	TRBD1
TGTGCCTGGAACCTCCCCGGAAACACCATATATTTT	CAWNLPGNTIYF	many	TRBJ1-3	TRBV30	.
TGTGCCAGCAGTTTATCCCGACAGGGGAACACTGAAGCTTTCTTT	CASSLSRQGNTEAFF	many	TRBJ1-1	TRBV28	TRBD1
TGTGCCAGCGTCGGAAACCCCAGCTCCTACAATGAGCAGTTCTTC	CASVGNPSSYNEQFF	many	TRBJ2-1	TRBV25-1	.
TGTGCCAGCAGTTTCGAGGGGTGGACCGGGGAGCTGTTTTTT	CASSFEGWTGELFF	.	TRBJ2-2	TRBV27	.
TGTGCCAGCAGTACAATGGGGACGGCGGATACCAAAAACATTCAGTACTTC	CASSTMGTADTKNIQYF	.	TRBJ2-4	TRBV27	.
TGTGCCAGCAGCTTTGGGCCGGGACACCTTAGTTCACCCCTCCACTTT	CASSFGPGHLSSPLHF	few	TRBJ1-6	TRBV5-6	.
TGTGCCAGCAGTTTAAACCCGACAGAAGAGACCCAGTACTTC	CASSLNPTEETQYF	many	TRBJ2-5	TRBV28	.
TGTGCCATCAGTGAGTCGACTCGGAAGGGGAGTTACGAGCAGTACTTC	CAISESTRKGSYEQYF	few	TRBJ2-7	TRBV10-3	.
TGTGCCTGGAGGGTGGGGTCCACGTACCAAGAGACCCAGTACTTC	CAWRVGSTYQETQYF	.	TRBJ2-5	TRBV30	.
TGTGCCAGCAGCCAAGTCGGGGGGCGGGCACCCCTCCACTTT	CASSQVGGRAPLHF	.	TRBJ1-6	TRBV14	.
TGCGCCAGCAGCCAACAGGGGGCGCGAGTAGATACGCAGTATTTT	CASSQQGARVDTQYF	few	TRBJ2-3	TRBV4-1	TRBD1
TGTGCCAGCAGCTCACTCAGGGTGGGGAACTATGGCTACACCTTC	CASSSLRVGNYGYTF	many	TRBJ1-2	TRBV7-2	.
TGTGCCAGCAGTTTGGGACAGGACCTCTTGGGCTACGAGCAGTACTTC	CASSLGQDLLGYEQYF	many	TRBJ2-7	TRBV2	TRBD1
TGTGCCAGCAGTTTACGGACAGGGGGCTACGAGCAGTACTTC	CASSLRTGGYEQYF	many	TRBJ2-7	TRBV12-3/TRBV12-4	TRBD1